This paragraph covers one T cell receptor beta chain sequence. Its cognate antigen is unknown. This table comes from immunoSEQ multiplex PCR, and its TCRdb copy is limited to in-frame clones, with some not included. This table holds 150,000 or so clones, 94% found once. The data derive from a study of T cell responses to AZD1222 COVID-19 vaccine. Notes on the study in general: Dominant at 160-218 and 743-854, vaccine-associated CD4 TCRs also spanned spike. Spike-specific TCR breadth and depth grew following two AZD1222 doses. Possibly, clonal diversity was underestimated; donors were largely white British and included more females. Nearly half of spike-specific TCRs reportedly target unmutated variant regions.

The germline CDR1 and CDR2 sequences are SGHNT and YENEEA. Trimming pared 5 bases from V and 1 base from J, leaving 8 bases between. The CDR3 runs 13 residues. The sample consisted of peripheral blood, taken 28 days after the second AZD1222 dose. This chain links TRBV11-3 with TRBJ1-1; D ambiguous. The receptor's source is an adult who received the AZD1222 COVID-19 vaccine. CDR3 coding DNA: TGTGCCAGCAGCCTGGGAAAGAACACTGAAGCTTTCTTT. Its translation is CASSLGKNTEAFF. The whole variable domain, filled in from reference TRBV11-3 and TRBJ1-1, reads EAGVVQSPRYKIIEKKQPVAFWCNPISGHNTLYWYLQNLGQGPELLIRYENEEAVDDSQLPKDRFSAERLKGVDSTLKIQPAELGDSAVYLCASSLGKNTEAFFGQGTRLTVV.